The 18 T cell receptor beta chains given below trace back to one sample, sequenced in a study of cytomegalovirus exposure and HLA in healthy donors. 13 Jbeta primers and 60 Vbeta primers were used for the PCR. TCRdb's copy holds only in-frame clones and misses some; the assay was immunoSEQ multiplex PCR. The sample includes more than 150,000 clones, about four fifths of them seen just once. Sequenced material: PBMCs. These receptors all stem from a man aged 40-55 years in good health and CMV-seronegative.

The chain is built from TRBV4-3 and TRBJ1-4; TRBD1 matches at 7 bases. The ends lost 0 bases at V and 9 bases at J; junction bases unmatched: 10. The CDR3 extends over 16 amino acids. Germline lookup yields CDR1 LGHNA and CDR2 YSLEER. CDR3 in amino acids: CASSQDRGGPAKKLFF. The DNA of the CDR3 is TGCGCCAGCAGCCAAGATCGAGGGGGCCCCGCTAAAAAACTGTTTTTT.

The chain combines TRBV7-9 with TRBJ2-1; TRBD2 is a possible D gene (5 bases). The CDR3 spans 17 residues. Trimming took off 1 base at V and 6 bases at J, with 19 bases between the two ends. CDR1 and CDR2 (germline): SEHNR, FQNEAQ (reference sequence). CDR3 bases: TGTGCCAGCAGCTTAGAATATGGGAGCTCTCCGGGCAATGAGCAGTTCTTC. This codes for CASSLEYGSSPGNEQFF. Based on the CDR3 plus reference TRBV7-9 and TRBJ2-1, the full variable domain is DTGVSQNPRHKITKRGQNVTFRCDPISEHNRLYWYRQTLGQGPEFLTYFQNEAQLEKSRLLSDRFSAERPKGSFSTLEIQRTEQGDSAMYLCASSLEYGSSPGNEQFFGPGTRLTVL.

This chain joins TRBV9 and TRBJ2-2, with 9 nucleotides matching TRBD2. The CDR3 runs 16 residues. CDR1 and CDR2 from the germline V gene are SGDLS and YYNGEE. V gave up 4 bases and J gave up 0 bases; unmatched junction bases: 4. CDR3 sequence (DNA): TGTGCCAGCAGCCTCCTAGCGGGGTCGAACACCGGGGAGCTGTTTTTT. It yields the protein CASSLLAGSNTGELFF. Full variable domain (outside the CDR3, taken from reference TRBV9 and TRBJ2-2): DSGVTQTPKHLITATGQRVTLRCSPRSGDLSVYWYQQSLDQGLQFLIQYYNGEERAKGNILERFSAQQFPDLHSELNLSSLELGDSALYFCASSLLAGSNTGELFFGEGSRLTVL.

The chain joins TRBV7-2 to TRBJ2-7; the D gene is possibly TRBD1 (6 bases). There are 18 residues in the CDR3. Germline lookup yields CDR1 SGHTA and CDR2 FQGNSA. Trimming stripped 0 bases from V and 5 bases from J, with 23 bases between. In nucleotides, the CDR3 is TGTGCCAGCAGCTTAGCGTCGCAGGGGTATATTTCCGTCCACGAGCAGTACTTC. This translates into CASSLASQGYISVHEQYF.

This clone was picked up one time. V gene TRBV4-3 combines with J gene TRBJ2-4; 7 bases are a match to TRBD1. The V gene end was trimmed by 0 bases and the J gene end by 16 bases; junction bases not matched to a gene: 9. Looked up from germline, CDR1 is LGHNA and CDR2 is YSLEER. This CDR3 has 13 amino acids. CDR3 amino acids: CASSQDMRTGIYF. The CDR3, as DNA: TGCGCCAGCAGCCAAGATATGAGGACAGGAATTTACTTC.

This clone was seen a few times. The chain recombines TRBV11-3 with TRBJ2-3, with 9 bases that match TRBD2. Trimming at V came to 5 bases and at J to 8 bases, leaving 14 bases not matched to a gene. Germline V gene lookup returns CDR1 SGHNT and CDR2 YENEEA. CDR3 size: 16 residues. The CDR3 loop is CASSAAPGLASSTQYF. The CDR3 DNA reads as TGTGCCAGCAGCGCTGCCCCGGGACTAGCATCAAGTACGCAGTATTTT.

This chain uses TRBV5-1 with TRBJ2-7, with D unresolved. The CDR3 totals 14 residues. Between the trimmed V and J ends, which lost 1 base and 2 bases, there was a span of 10 bases. The germline V gene encodes CDR1 SGHRS and CDR2 YFSETQ. CDR3 in amino acids: CASSLLSVTYEQYF. CDR3 nucleotides: TGCGCCAGCAGCTTGCTGTCGGTTACCTACGAGCAGTACTTC.

The chain joins TRBV30 to TRBJ1-2; D may be TRBD1 (6 bases). The CDR3 is 13 residues long. CDR1 and CDR2 from the germline V gene are GTSNPN and SVGIG (reference sequence). Trimming removed 2 bases from V and 7 bases from J, with 14 bases in between. CDR3 loop: CAWSLQGRSGYTF. The CDR3 DNA sequence: TGTGCCTGGAGTCTACAGGGCAGGAGTGGCTACACCTTC.

The V and J genes are TRBV28 and TRBJ1-3; TRBD1 is a possible D gene (5 bases). Looked up from germline, CDR1 is MDHEN and CDR2 is SYDVKM. V lost 5 bases and J lost 2, with 13 bases in between. The CDR3 has 15 residues. This CDR3 is CASSPQGVAGNTIYF. The DNA for the CDR3 is TGTGCCAGCAGTCCCCAAGGGGTGGCTGGAAACACCATATATTTT.

The CDR3 loop reads CASSLATGKETQYF. For the CDR3, the DNA is TGTGCCAGCAGCTTGGCTACAGGGAAAGAGACCCAGTACTTC. The V call is TRBV5-5, the J call TRBJ2-5; possibly TRBD1 for D (6 bases). The germline gives CDR1 SGHKS, CDR2 YYEKEE (reference sequence). The CDR3 covers 14 residues. Trimming removed 0 bases from V and 3 bases from J, with 9 bases in between.

The chain carries TRBV5-8 and TRBJ2-1; 8 bases fit TRBD2. V dropped 9 bases and J dropped 7; count of bases not matched to a gene: 15. Germline CDR1 SGHTS, CDR2 YDEGEE. The CDR3 is 15 amino acids. CDR3 DNA: TGTGCCACCCTACACCCGGGACTAGGCGTGAATGAGCAGTTCTTC. This encodes CATLHPGLGVNEQFF. Supplemented by reference TRBV5-8 and TRBJ2-1, the full variable domain reads EAGVTQSPTHLIKTRGQQATLRCSPISGHTSVYWYQQALGLGLQFLLWYDEGEERNRGNFPPRFSGRQFPNYSSELNVNALELEDSALYLCATLHPGLGVNEQFFGPGTRLTVL.

The rearrangement links TRBV7-2 to TRBJ1-1; TRBD1 matches at 7 bases. Trimming removed 5 bases from V and 0 bases from J; junction bases left unmatched: 6. The V gene's germline CDR1 is SGHTA and CDR2 FQGNSA. This CDR3 has 15 amino acids. CDR3 nucleotides: TGTGCCAGCAGCCGCCAGACAGGGATGAACACTGAAGCTTTCTTT. It yields the protein CASSRQTGMNTEAFF.

The genes are TRBV7-3 and TRBJ2-4; 10 bases line up with TRBD2. Germline V lookup: CDR1 SGHTA, CDR2 FQGTGA. V dropped 4 bases and J dropped 6; count of bases not matched to a gene: 3. CDR3 size: 14 residues. The CDR3 sequence is CASSSRLAGNIQYF. In nucleotides, the CDR3 is TGTGCCAGCAGCTCTCGACTAGCGGGAAACATTCAGTACTTC.

The chain uses TRBV20-1 and TRBJ2-7; D is unclear. CDR3 length: 11 residues. The germline CDR1 and CDR2 sequences are DFQATT and SNEGSKA (reference sequence). Trimming pared 2 bases from V and 5 bases from J, leaving 7 bases between. The CDR3 spells CSARIGDEQYF. Written as DNA, the CDR3 is TGCAGTGCTAGAATCGGAGACGAGCAGTACTTC.

This chain links TRBV2 with TRBJ1-6; TRBD1 agrees at 8 bases. The CDR3 spans 18 residues. V shed 2 bases and J 0 bases; nucleotides not matched to a gene: 6. Germline CDR1 SNHLY, CDR2 FYNNEI. CDR3 nucleotides: TGTGCCAGCAGTGAAAGGGGACAGGCGAGCTCCTATAATTCACCCCTCCACTTT. Translation gives CASSERGQASSYNSPLHF.

The rearrangement links TRBV5-1 to TRBJ2-7, with 8 positions matching TRBD2. The V gene end was trimmed by 2 bases and the J gene end by 0 bases; junction bases not matched to a gene: 4. Germline V gene sequence: CDR1 SGHRS, CDR2 YFSETQ. The CDR3 has 15 amino acids. CDR3 in amino acids: CASSFTSGGSYEQYF. CDR3 bases: TGCGCCAGCAGCTTCACTAGCGGTGGCTCCTACGAGCAGTACTTC.

This sequence joins TRBV7-2 and TRBJ1-2, with 7 bases that match TRBD1. With V trimmed by 1 base and J by 7 bases, 15 bases remained unmatched. The CDR3 sequence is 17 residues long. CDR1 and CDR2 from the germline V gene are SGHTA and FQGNSA. In nucleotides, the CDR3 is TGTGCCAGCAGCTTAGGGACAGGTGAATCTAAACGAGGTGGCTACACCTTC. It translates to CASSLGTGESKRGGYTF.

This chain connects TRBV14 to TRBJ2-7; possibly TRBD2 for D (6 bases). This CDR3 region has 15 residues. Germline assignment: CDR1 SGHDN and CDR2 FVKESK. The V gene lost 0 bases and the J gene lost 3 bases, with 12 bases spanning the gap. CDR3: CASSQDRGIRYEQYF. CDR3 coding DNA: TGTGCCAGCAGCCAAGATCGGGGGATCCGCTACGAGCAGTACTTC.